These 7 T cell receptor beta chains came from one sample sequenced in a study of Graves' ophthalmopathy and Graves' hyperthyroidism (dated by TCRdb to the late 2010s). Sequencing was performed on an Illumina HiSeq 2000. For repertoire sequencing, TCR beta CDR3 regions were amplified from RNA transcripts. HTBI primers and the Qiagen OneStep RT-PCR kit were used in a first-round RT-PCR, which was followed by a second-round multiplex PCR, size selection and purification. The public reads were reanalyzed by TCRdb: fastp trimming at Q25, MiXCR alignment, in-frame beta chains only. Rows are combined by CDR3 protein, so each entry shows the most common genes and DNA. This sample gives fewer than 350,000 distinct CDR3 sequences in total; 17% of them show up just once. The leading ten clones occupy over 9% of the sample. The source material was peripheral blood. These receptors originate from an adult man with Graves' ophthalmopathy.

This clonotype was recorded many times. The J gene is TRBJ1-5, the V gene TRBV11-3; TRBD1 is a possible D gene (5 bases). CDR1 is SGHNT and CDR2 is YENEEA in the germline V gene. The V gene lost 1 base and the J gene lost 2 bases, with 15 bases spanning the gap. This CDR3 is 17 amino acids long. The CDR3 DNA sequence: TGTGCCAGCAGCTTAGTCCTCCAAAGGGACGGCAATCAGCCCCAGCATTTT. Encoded protein: CASSLVLQRDGNQPQHF. Variable domain in full (rest from reference TRBV11-3 and TRBJ1-5): EAGVVQSPRYKIIEKKQPVAFWCNPISGHNTLYWYLQNLGQGPELLIRYENEEAVDDSQLPKDRFSAERLKGVDSTLKIQPAELGDSAVYLCASSLVLQRDGNQPQHFGDGTRLSIL.

The gene calls are TRBV6-5 and TRBJ2-7, with D perhaps matching TRBD1 or TRBD2 (5 bases each). Germline V gene sequence: CDR1 MNHEY, CDR2 SVGAGI. V shed 5 bases and J shed 1 base, with 12 bases lying between them. There are 14 residues in the CDR3. CDR3 nucleotides: TGTGCCAGCAGTAACCCGGGACGATCCTACGAGCAGTACTTC. Its protein is CASSNPGRSYEQYF.

This clonotype was recorded at least ten times. J is TRBJ1-2 and V is TRBV20-1; TRBD1 is a possible D gene (5 bases). The CDR3 is 12 amino acids. V shed 3 bases and J shed 5 bases, with 10 bases lying between them. CDR1 is DFQATT, CDR2 SNEGSKA, per germline (reference sequence). The CDR3 is CSASGTGYGYTF. The CDR3 DNA is TGCAGTGCTAGCGGGACGGGTTATGGCTACACCTTC.

This clonotype has a handful of counts. A read error is possible here, since a much larger clone lies one base away. The chain uses TRBV6-1 and TRBJ2-2; no definite D call. Germline loops: CDR1 MNHNS, CDR2 SASEGT. This CDR3 is built from 15 residues. CDR3 bases: TGTGCCAGCAGTGAAGGGGCCTTTTCCACCTGGGAGCTGTTTTTT. Residues: CASSEGAFSTWELFF.

In its sample, this clonotype was seen many times. V usage is TRBV5-1 and J usage is TRBJ2-7; 13 bases fit TRBD2. The length of the CDR3 is 15 residues. CDR1 is SGHRS and CDR2 is YFSETQ in the germline V gene. The trim removed 3 bases at V and 6 bases at J, leaving 6 bases unmatched. The CDR3 reads CASSSRLAGGSEQYF. CDR3 nucleotides: TGCGCCAGCAGCTCAAGACTAGCGGGAGGCAGCGAGCAGTACTTC.

Ten or more counts support this clonotype. This sequence joins TRBV28 and TRBJ2-7; D perhaps matches TRBD2 (6 bases). V lost 7 bases, J lost 3 bases, and 13 bases lay in between. This CDR3 comprises 13 residues. CDR1 and CDR2 (germline): MDHEN, SYDVKM. CDR3 nucleotides: TGTGCCAGCACTGTTCAGGAGGGCTACGAGCAGTACTTC. Its translation: CASTVQEGYEQYF.

This chain uses TRBV19 with TRBJ2-7; D possibly matches TRBD1 or TRBD2 (6 bases each). There are 14 residues in the CDR3. The germline V and J ends were trimmed by 6 bases and 0 bases, with 12 bases remaining between them. CDR1 and CDR2 (germline): LNHDA, SQIVND (reference sequence). For the CDR3, the DNA is TGTGCCAGTAGGGCGGGACACACCTCCTACGAGCAGTACTTC. This sequence encodes CASRAGHTSYEQYF.